These 20 T cell receptor beta chains originate from one sample sequenced in a study of blood T cell repertoires in COVID-19. Clones were read by immunoSEQ multiplex PCR, and TCRdb kept only the in-frame ones, dropping some. In the table there are over 200,000 clones, roughly 90% of which are singletons. The source material was peripheral blood. Receptor source: an older woman with acute or convalescent COVID-19.

The table lists this clone with a count of one. The genes are TRBV30 and TRBJ2-4, with D possibly TRBD2 on 5 matching bases. Germline CDR1 GTSNPN, CDR2 SVGIG (reference sequence). V dropped 1 base and J dropped 3 bases, with 10 bases sitting between them. The CDR3 sequence is 14 residues long. As DNA, the CDR3 is TGTGCCTGGAGTGGAGGAGGTGGCAAAAACATTCAGTACTTC. This translates into CAWSGGGGKNIQYF.

The CDR3 nucleotides are TGTGCCAGCAGCTTGGGGGGGCTTCAAGAGACCCAGTACTTC. It yields the protein CASSLGGLQETQYF. V and J are TRBV7-3 and TRBJ2-5; D might be TRBD2 (7 bases). This CDR3 is 14 amino acids long. Trimming shortened V by 3 bases and J by 2 bases, and 10 bases separated the two germline ends. Germline loops: CDR1 SGHTA, CDR2 FQGTGA. The complete variable domain, with remaining parts taken from reference TRBV7-3 and TRBJ2-5, reads GAGVSQTPSNKVTEKGKYVELRCDPISGHTALYWYRQSLGQGPEFLIYFQGTGAADDSGLPNDRFFAVRPEGSVSTLKIQRTERGDSAVYLCASSLGGLQETQYFGPGTRLLVL.

This chain joins TRBV20-1 and TRBJ2-7; tentative D call: TRBD2 (6 bases). The CDR3 sequence is 11 residues long. Trimming took 3 bases from V and 5 from J, leaving 8 bases between them. The germline V gene has CDR1 DFQATT and CDR2 SNEGSKA (reference sequence). CDR3 sequence (DNA): TGCAGTGCTAGCGGGAGACACGAGCAGTACTTC. Translated: CSASGRHEQYF.

The genes are TRBV2 and TRBJ2-7; 7 bases match TRBD1. J was trimmed by 5 bases and V by 5 bases; bases with no gene match: 6. Germline V CDR1 and CDR2: SNHLY, FYNNEI. The CDR3 sequence is 13 residues long. In nucleotides, the CDR3 is TGTGCCAGCAGTCCCGACAGGGCCCACGAGCAGTACTTC. This codes for CASSPDRAHEQYF.

The V call is TRBV5-1, the J call TRBJ1-1; 11 bases map to TRBD1. The CDR3 length is 15 residues. The germline V gene encodes CDR1 SGHRS and CDR2 YFSETQ. With V trimmed by 4 bases and J by 4 bases, 6 bases remained unmatched. This chain's CDR3 is CASSIGQGASTEAFF. The CDR3 nucleotides read TGCGCCAGCAGCATCGGACAGGGGGCAAGCACTGAAGCTTTCTTT.

The chain recombines TRBV27 with TRBJ1-1, with a weak D call TRBD1 (6 bases). This CDR3 contains 16 residues. Germline V gene data show CDR1 as MNHEY and CDR2 as SMNVEV (reference sequence). Deletions cut 4 bases from V and 0 bases from J, with 15 bases between. Here the CDR3 DNA reads TGTGCCAGCAGTTCCCTCCGGGGACAAATGAACACTGAAGCTTTCTTT. It encodes CASSSLRGQMNTEAFF.

The genes are TRBV5-1 and TRBJ1-2; 8 nucleotides line up with TRBD1. After removal of 0 bases from V and 7 bases from J, the junction contained 8 bases not matched to a gene. Germline lookup yields CDR1 SGHRS and CDR2 YFSETQ. CDR3 size: 15 residues. CDR3 amino acids: CASSLAGQGTGGYTF. CDR3 DNA: TGCGCCAGCAGCTTGGCAGGACAGGGTACCGGTGGCTACACCTTC.

Only a few counts were recorded for this clone. The chain is built from TRBV6-5 and TRBJ1-3; D is unresolved. This CDR3 comprises 13 residues. Germline CDR1 reads MNHEY; CDR2 reads SVGAGI. V was trimmed by 5 bases and J by 7 bases, leaving 12 bases between them. The CDR3 is CASSLTGWNTIYF. The CDR3 DNA is TGTGCCAGCAGTCTGACTGGATGGAACACCATATATTTT.

V and J are TRBV7-2 and TRBJ1-3; possible D gene TRBD1, 5 bases. The CDR3 totals 14 residues. Germline CDR1 is SGHTA and CDR2 is FQGNSA. The V end was cut by 1 base, the J end by 3 bases, with 7 bases between. CDR3 region: CASSLGGGGNTIYF. DNA of the CDR3: TGTGCCAGCAGCTTAGGGGGGGGTGGAAACACCATATATTTT.

The V call is TRBV5-1, the J call TRBJ2-1; 8 bases agree with TRBD2. With 6 bases clipped from V and 4 bases from J, the junction kept 12 bases outside the gene matches. This CDR3 region has 16 residues. Germline CDR1 reads SGHRS; CDR2 reads YFSETQ. CDR3 sequence reads: CASNPEAGGFYNEQFF. The DNA for the CDR3 is TGCGCCAGCAACCCCGAGGCGGGAGGATTTTACAATGAGCAGTTCTTC.

The chain employs TRBV11-2 and TRBJ2-2; possible D gene TRBD2, 6 bases. CDR1 and CDR2 (germline): SGHAT, FQNNGV. The length of the CDR3 is 13 residues. V shed 1 base and J shed 9 bases, with 9 bases lying between them. The CDR3 here is CASSLVGGRELFF. The CDR3 DNA reads TGTGCCAGCAGCTTAGTGGGAGGCCGGGAGCTGTTTTTT. The full variable domain, its missing parts supplied by reference TRBV11-2 and TRBJ2-2, is EAGVAQSPRYKIIEKRQSVAFWCNPISGHATLYWYQQILGQGPKLLIQFQNNGVVDDSQLPKDRFSAERLKGVDSTLKIQPAKLEDSAVYLCASSLVGGRELFFGEGSRLTVL.

CDR3 sequence reads: CASSPGQGWQPQHF. DNA of the CDR3: TGTGCCAGTAGTCCCGGACAGGGATGGCAGCCCCAGCATTTT. The V and J genes are TRBV19 and TRBJ1-5; TRBD1 aligns across 8 bases. Losses at the gene ends were 5 bases for V and 7 bases for J; bases not matched to a gene: 7. Germline V gene lookup returns CDR1 LNHDA and CDR2 SQIVND (reference sequence). The CDR3 is 14 residues long. Filled out from reference TRBV19 and TRBJ1-5, the complete variable domain reads DGGITQSPKYLFRKEGQNVTLSCEQNLNHDAMYWYRQDPGQGLRLIYYSQIVNDFQKGDIAEGYSVSREKKESFPLTVTSAQKNPTAFYLCASSPGQGWQPQHFGDGTRLSIL.

J is TRBJ2-7 and V is TRBV18; weak D call: TRBD2 (5 bases). The V and J ends lost 1 base and 1 base respectively, with 14 bases between them. The germline V gene has CDR1 KGHSH and CDR2 LQKENI. The CDR3 is made up of 16 amino acids. The CDR3 nucleotides read TGTGCCAGCTCACCACTGTCGAGCGGAACATCCTACGAGCAGTACTTC. It codes for CASSPLSSGTSYEQYF.

The V call is TRBV30, the J call TRBJ2-6; 12 bases are a match to TRBD1. This CDR3 contains 18 residues. The V gene end was trimmed by 1 base and the J gene end by 0 bases; junction bases not matched to a gene: 4. Per the germline V gene, CDR1 is GTSNPN and CDR2 is SVGIG (reference sequence). Written as DNA, the CDR3 is TGTGCCTGGAGTGGGGACAGGGGGCTAGTCTCTGGGGCCAACGTCCTGACTTTC. Protein product: CAWSGDRGLVSGANVLTF.

The J gene is TRBJ2-2, the V gene TRBV7-2; tentative D call: TRBD2 (6 bases). V was clipped by 6 bases and J by 2 bases, with 10 bases between them. CDR3 length: 14 amino acids. Germline CDR1 and CDR2: SGHTA and FQGNSA. The CDR3 is CASRRDSNTGELFF. CDR3 bases: TGTGCCAGCAGAAGGGACTCCAACACCGGGGAGCTGTTTTTT.

V usage is TRBV10-3 and J usage is TRBJ2-7, with TRBD2 matching 8 bases. This CDR3 comprises 12 residues. CDR1 ENHRY and CDR2 SYGVKD come from the germline V gene. V shed 8 bases, J shed 4 bases, and the junction held 4 bases outside the gene matches. The CDR3 spells CAIGLAGYEQYF. The CDR3 DNA is TGTGCCATCGGGTTAGCGGGGTACGAGCAGTACTTC.

The chain links TRBV7-6 to TRBJ2-7; D ambiguous. The V and J ends lost 2 bases and 0 bases respectively, with 8 bases between them. The CDR3 consists of 14 residues. Germline CDR1 reads SGHVS; CDR2 reads FNYEAQ. CDR3: CASSLSSLSYEQYF. CDR3 DNA: TGTGCCAGCAGCTTATCCTCACTCTCCTACGAGCAGTACTTC.

The V call is TRBV3-1 (or the pseudogene TRBV3-2), the J call TRBJ2-5; TRBD2 might be the D (7 bases). The CDR3 has 17 residues. Between the trimmed V and J ends, which lost 1 base and 0 bases, there was a span of 15 bases. Per the germline V gene, CDR1 is LGHDT and CDR2 is YNNKEL (reference sequence). The CDR3 coding sequence is TGTGCCAGCAGCCAAGCCGCGGGGGCTACGTACCAAGAGACCCAGTACTTC. Amino acids: CASSQAAGATYQETQYF.

The gene calls are TRBV19 and TRBJ1-3; no clear D gene. The CDR3 loop spans 13 amino acids. Germline CDR1 reads LNHDA; CDR2 reads SQIVND (reference sequence). V was pared by 6 bases and J by 0 bases, with 6 bases between. The CDR3 spells CASRGLSGNTIYF. The CDR3, as DNA: TGTGCCAGTAGGGGCCTCTCTGGAAACACCATATATTTT.

This chain links TRBV5-1 with TRBJ1-4; D gene ambiguous. Trimming shortened V by 2 bases and J by 4 bases, and 9 bases separated the two germline ends. The V gene's germline CDR1 is SGHRS and CDR2 YFSETQ. The CDR3 is 14 amino acids. CDR3 sequence reads: CASSFSSYNEKLFF. The CDR3 region has the DNA TGCGCCAGCAGCTTCTCCAGTTATAATGAAAAACTGTTTTTT.